The 3 T cell receptor beta chains below were found in one sample sequenced in a study of radiation and T cells in renal cell carcinoma. Using immunoSEQ multiplex PCR, the repertoire was profiled, and TCRdb retains in-frame clones only, with some absent. This sample yields 40,000 to 60,000 clones, of which 65% to 90% are seen a single time; around 29% belongs to the top ten. Indicated time point: baseline pretreatment blood. Treatment specified: 15 Gy SBRT to primary tumor, nephrectomy 4 weeks later. The starting material was blood, obtained from a patient whose treatment included radiotherapy and nephrectomy. All receptors derive from a woman in her 70s with renal cell carcinoma.

The rearrangement uses TRBV6-5 and TRBJ2-2, with no clear D. This CDR3 region has 13 residues. The V gene lost 7 bases and the J gene lost 3 bases, with 9 bases spanning the gap. Looked up from germline, CDR1 is MNHEY and CDR2 is SVGAGI. The CDR3 loop reads CASKGFDTGELFF. In DNA form, the CDR3 reads TGTGCCAGCAAGGGTTTCGACACCGGGGAGCTGTTTTTT.

This clone has more than one count but fewer than ten. The gene calls are TRBV6-1 and TRBJ2-6, with D perhaps being TRBD1 or TRBD2 (5 bases each). Germline V gene data show CDR1 as MNHNS and CDR2 as SASEGT. Trimming shortened V by 1 base and J by 2 bases, and 12 bases separated the two germline ends. The CDR3 extends over 17 amino acids. The CDR3 spells CASSEGPGTTGANVLTF. The DNA of the CDR3 is TGTGCCAGCAGTGAAGGCCCAGGGACCACTGGGGCCAACGTCCTGACTTTC.

The V and J genes are TRBV7-7 and TRBJ2-2; 12 bases are a match to TRBD1. J lost 3 bases, V lost 1 base, and 6 bases had no gene match. This CDR3 is 18 amino acids long. Germline loops: CDR1 SSHAT, CDR2 FNYEAQ (reference sequence). CDR3 in amino acids: CASSLEGTGGWDTGELFF. For the CDR3, the DNA is TGTGCCAGCAGCTTAGAAGGGACAGGGGGCTGGGACACCGGGGAGCTGTTTTTT. The variable domain in full, with the rest retrieved from reference TRBV7-7 and TRBJ2-2, is GAGVSQSPRYKVTKRGQDVTLRCDPISSHATLYWYQQALGQGPEFLTYFNYEAQPDKSGLPSDRFSAERPEGSISTLTIQRTEQRDSAMYRCASSLEGTGGWDTGELFFGEGSRLTVL.